This TCR beta chain stems from a study of a mutant IDH1 vaccine in newly diagnosed glioma. In the study overall: In weeks 1, 3, 5, 7, 11, 15, 19 and 23, patients were vaccinated. Onset of vaccination occurred 4-6 weeks following radiotherapy alone, or with temozolomide cycles. Findings of the study overall: Pseudoprogression appeared independent of alterations in top peripheral clonotypes. Researchers report vaccine-induced immune responses in about 93% of patients.

The time point here: week 23, last vaccination. Every vaccination contained 300 ug of the mutant IDH1 20-mer peptide and was paired with topical imiquimod. Only one count was recorded for this clone. What it binds is unknown. Other DNA sequences in this sample translate to the same CDR3. Repertoires were generated with immunoSEQ multiplex PCR, while TCRdb's copy carries only in-frame clones and drops some. The table records 25,000 to 35,000 clones, approximately 88% of them present only once. This TCR derives from a man between 35 and 55 years old with glioma. Material: PBMCs, obtained from a glioma patient whose treatment included an IDH1 peptide vaccine.

The chain's CDR3 is CSVGEYGYTF. The CDR3, as DNA: TGCAGCGTTGGAGAGTATGGCTACACCTTC. The chain recombines TRBV29-1 with TRBJ1-2; no definite D call. CDR1 and CDR2 from the germline V gene are SQVTM and ANQGSEA. This CDR3 is 10 amino acids long. Between the trimmed V and J ends, which lost 4 bases and 5 bases, there was a span of 5 bases.